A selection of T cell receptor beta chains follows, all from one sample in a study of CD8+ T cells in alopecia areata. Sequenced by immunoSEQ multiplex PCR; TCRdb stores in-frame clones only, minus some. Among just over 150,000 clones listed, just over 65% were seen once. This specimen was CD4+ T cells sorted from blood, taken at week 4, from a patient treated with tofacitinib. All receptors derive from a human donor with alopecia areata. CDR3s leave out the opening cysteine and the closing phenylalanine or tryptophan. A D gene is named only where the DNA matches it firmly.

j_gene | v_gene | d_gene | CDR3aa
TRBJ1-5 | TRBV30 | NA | AWSGPSNQPQH
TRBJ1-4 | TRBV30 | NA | AWSSDSHDEKLF
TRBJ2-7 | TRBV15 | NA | ATSRDLPYEQY
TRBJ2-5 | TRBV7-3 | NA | ASSLGSQETQY
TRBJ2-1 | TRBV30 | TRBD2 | AWAPSGANNEQF
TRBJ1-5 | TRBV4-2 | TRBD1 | ASSQVGTGFNQPQH
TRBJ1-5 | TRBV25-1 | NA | ASSDTRLKNQPQH
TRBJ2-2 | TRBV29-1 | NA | SVRPDTGELF
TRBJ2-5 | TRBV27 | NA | ASSPDIGLGTQY
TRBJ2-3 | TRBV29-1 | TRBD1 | SGVRTGGDTQY
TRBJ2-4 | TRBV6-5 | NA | ASSYGTAKNIQY
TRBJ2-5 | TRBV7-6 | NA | ASSPDGRKTQY
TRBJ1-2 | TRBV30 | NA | AWLAADYGYT
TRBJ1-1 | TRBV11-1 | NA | ASSFSRTGTEAF
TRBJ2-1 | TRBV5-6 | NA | ASSFPGRYNEQF
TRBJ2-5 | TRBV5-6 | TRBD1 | ASSAGTGGQQETQY
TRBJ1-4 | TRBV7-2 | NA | ASSPSVSTNEKLF
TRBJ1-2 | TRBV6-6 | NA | ASSRGAQYGYT
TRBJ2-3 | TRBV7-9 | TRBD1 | ASSSGDRRTDTQY
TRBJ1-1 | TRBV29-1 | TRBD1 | SVADRDTEAF
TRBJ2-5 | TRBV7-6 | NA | ASSSIRQETQY
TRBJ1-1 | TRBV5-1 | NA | ASSRGKGDTEAF
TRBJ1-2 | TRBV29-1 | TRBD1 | SVEEGQGYGYT
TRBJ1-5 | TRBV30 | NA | AWSVGGLQPQH
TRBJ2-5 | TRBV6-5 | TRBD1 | ASGSQGVWETQY
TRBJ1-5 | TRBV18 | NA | ASSPGEGASNQPQH
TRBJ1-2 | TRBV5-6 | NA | ASSAQGEGKPGGYGYT
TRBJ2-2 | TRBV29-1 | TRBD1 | SASGQGYPTNTGELF